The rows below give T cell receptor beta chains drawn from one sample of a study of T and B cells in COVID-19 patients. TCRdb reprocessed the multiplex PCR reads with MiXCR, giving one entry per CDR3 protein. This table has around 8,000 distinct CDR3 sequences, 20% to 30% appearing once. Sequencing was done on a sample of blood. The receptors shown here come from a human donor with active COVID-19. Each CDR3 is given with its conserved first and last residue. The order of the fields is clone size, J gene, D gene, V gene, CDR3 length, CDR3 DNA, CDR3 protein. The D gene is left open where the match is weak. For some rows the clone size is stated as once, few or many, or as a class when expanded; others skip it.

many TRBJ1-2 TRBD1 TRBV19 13 TGTGCCAGTAGACTCGGGACAGGCTCTGGCTACACCTTC CASRLGTGSGYTF
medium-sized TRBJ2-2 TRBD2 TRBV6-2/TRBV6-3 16 TGTGCCAGCAGTTATTCCGGGACTAGAAGGACCGGGGAGCTGTTTTTT CASSYSGTRRTGELFF
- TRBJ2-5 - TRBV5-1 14 TGCGCCAGCAGCCCCAGGCGGGGTCAATTGGACCAGTACTTC CASSPRRGQLDQYF
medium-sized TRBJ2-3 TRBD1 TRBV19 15 TGTGCCAGTAGTACCGGGACAGGGCACACAGATACGCAGTATTTT CASSTGTGHTDTQYF
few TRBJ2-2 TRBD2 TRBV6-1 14 TGTGCCAGCAGTGAAGGCGGGGGGGCCGGGGAGCTGTTTTTT CASSEGGGAGELFF
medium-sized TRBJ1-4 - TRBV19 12 TGTGCCAGTAGAGCAGGGTGGGAAAAACTGTTTTTT CASRAGWEKLFF
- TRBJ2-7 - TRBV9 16 TGTGCCAGCAGCGTTACTTCGGACAGACTCAACTACGAGCAGTACTTC CASSVTSDRLNYEQYF
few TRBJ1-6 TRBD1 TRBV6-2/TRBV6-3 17 TGTGCCAGCAGTTACGATAAGACAGGGAGGGTTGAATCACCCCTCCACTTT CASSYDKTGRVESPLHF
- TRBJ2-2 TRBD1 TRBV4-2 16 TGTGCCAGCAGACCGGGACAGGGGGCAAACACCGGGGAGCTGTTTTTT CASRPGQGANTGELFF
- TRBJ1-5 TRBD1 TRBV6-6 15 TGTGCCAGCAGTTACTCGAACAGGGGAAAACAGCCCCAGCATTTT CASSYSNRGKQPQHF
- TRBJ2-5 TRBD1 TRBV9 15 TGTGCCAGCAGCACCCCCGGGACAGGGGCAGAGACCCAGTACTTC CASSTPGTGAETQYF
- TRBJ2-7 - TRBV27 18 TGTGCCAGCAGTTTATCGCCTCTGGCCTTTGAGGTCTCCTACGAGCAGTACTTC CASSLSPLAFEVSYEQYF
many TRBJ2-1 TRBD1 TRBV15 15 TGTGCCACCAGCAGCTCCGGGACAGGGAACAATGAGCAGTTCTTC CATSSSGTGNNEQFF
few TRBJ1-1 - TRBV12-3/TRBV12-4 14 TGTGCCAGCAGTTTAAAGGGGGAGGGCTCTGAAGCTTTCTTT CASSLKGEGSEAFF
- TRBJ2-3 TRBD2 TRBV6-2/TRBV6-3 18 TGTGCCAGCAGTTATGACGAACCGGGACTAGAGTTCACAGATACGCAGTATTTT CASSYDEPGLEFTDTQYF
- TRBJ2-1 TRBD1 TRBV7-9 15 TGTGCCAGCAGCTACTACAGGGGCCTCTACAATGAGCAGTTCTTC CASSYYRGLYNEQFF
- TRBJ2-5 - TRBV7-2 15 TGTGCCAGCAGCTTAACCGGGAGATTAGAAGAGACCCAGTACTTC CASSLTGRLEETQYF
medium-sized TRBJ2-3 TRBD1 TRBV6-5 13 TGTGCCAGCTTCAGGGGGTTCACAGATACGCAGTATTTT CASFRGFTDTQYF
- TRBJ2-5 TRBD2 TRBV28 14 TGTGCCAGCAGTAGGAGCGGGGGGGTACGGGCCCAGTACTTC CASSRSGGVRAQYF
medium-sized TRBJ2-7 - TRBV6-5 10 TGTGCCAGCGGACTATACGAGCAGTACTTC CASGLYEQYF
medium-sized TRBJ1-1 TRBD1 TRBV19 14 TGTGCCAGTAGGATAGGACAGGAGAACACTGAAGCTTTCTTT CASRIGQENTEAFF
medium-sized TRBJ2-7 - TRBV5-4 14 TGTGCCAGCAGCTTGGACAGCGACGCCTACGAGCAGTACTTC CASSLDSDAYEQYF
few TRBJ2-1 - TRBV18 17 TGTGCCAGCTCATACGTCAGGGGACGCGGATATTTCAATGAGCAGTTCTTC CASSYVRGRGYFNEQFF
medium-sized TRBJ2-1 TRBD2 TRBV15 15 TGTGCCACCAGCAGAGATTTTAGCGGGTACAATGAGCAGTTCTTC CATSRDFSGYNEQFF
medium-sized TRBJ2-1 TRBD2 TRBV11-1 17 TGTGCCAGCAGCTTGGTGACTTGGGCGGGAGAAGCACATGAGCAGTTCTTC CASSLVTWAGEAHEQFF
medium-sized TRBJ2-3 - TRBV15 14 TGTGCCACTAAGTGGGGGGCTGGCACAGATACGCAGTATTTT CATKWGAGTDTQYF
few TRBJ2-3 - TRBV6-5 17 TGTGCCAGCAGTTACGTTGGGGGGTTGGCACTCGCAGATACGCAGTATTTT CASSYVGGLALADTQYF
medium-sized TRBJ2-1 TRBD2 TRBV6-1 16 TGTGCCAGCAGGACCTTGGCGCTAGCGGGGTCAAATGAGCAGTTCTTC CASRTLALAGSNEQFF
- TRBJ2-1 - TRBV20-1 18 TGCAGTGCTAACCTCCCGCAAGGCGGGTTCCGCTCCTACAATGAGCAGTTCTTC CSANLPQGGFRSYNEQFF
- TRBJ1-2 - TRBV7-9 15 TGTGCCAGCACCAAGGCCTTCACCCCACTACTAGGCTACACCTTC CASTKAFTPLLGYTF
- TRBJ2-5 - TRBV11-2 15 TGTGCCAGCAGCTTAGGGGCGGGACCGGCTGGGACCCAGTACTTC CASSLGAGPAGTQYF
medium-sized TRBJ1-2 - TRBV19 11 TGTGCCAGTATGCAAGCTTCCGGCTACACCTTC CASMQASGYTF
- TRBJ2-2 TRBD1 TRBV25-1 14 TGTGCCAGCCCGATACAGGGGGCGGACGGGGAGCTGTTTTTT CASPIQGADGELFF
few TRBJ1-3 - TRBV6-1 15 TGTGCCAGCAGTTCCTCAGGGTTCTCTGGAAACACCATATATTTT CASSSSGFSGNTIYF
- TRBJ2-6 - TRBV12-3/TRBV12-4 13 TGTGCCAGCAGTTGGTCTGGGGCCAACGTCCTGACTTTC CASSWSGANVLTF
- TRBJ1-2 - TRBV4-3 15 TGCGCCAGCAGCCAAGTGCCACAGCTAGCCTATGGCTACACCTTC CASSQVPQLAYGYTF
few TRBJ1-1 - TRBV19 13 TGTGCCAGTAGTATATTTTCAGGCACTGAAGCTTTCTTT CASSIFSGTEAFF
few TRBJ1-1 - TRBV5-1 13 TGCGCCAGCAGCCACCTCTCGGACGCTGAAGCTTTCTTT CASSHLSDAEAFF
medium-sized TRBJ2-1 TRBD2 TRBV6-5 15 TGTGCCAGCAGTTTAACGGGGAGGGCCTACAATGAGCAGTTCTTC CASSLTGRAYNEQFF
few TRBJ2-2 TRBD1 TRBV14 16 TGTGCCAGCAGCCAAATTGGACAGGTTAACACCGGGGAGCTGTTTTTT CASSQIGQVNTGELFF
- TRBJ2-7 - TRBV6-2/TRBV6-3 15 TGTGCCAGCAGTTACTCGATCGGGCAGGGGTCCGAGCAGTACTTC CASSYSIGQGSEQYF
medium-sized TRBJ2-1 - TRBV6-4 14 TGTGCCAGCAGTGACAGTCTGGGAGGCAATGAGCAGTTCTTC CASSDSLGGNEQFF
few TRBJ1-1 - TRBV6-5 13 TGTGCCAGCAGTTACTCGATCTATCATGAAGCTTTCTTT CASSYSIYHEAFF
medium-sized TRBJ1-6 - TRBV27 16 TGTGCCAGCAGGTTTTCTCGGCGTCAGGGATATTCACCCCTCCACTTT CASRFSRRQGYSPLHF
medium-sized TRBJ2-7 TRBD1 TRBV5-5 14 TGTGCCAGCAGCCGCCCGGACAGGGGTGGGGAGCAGTACTTC CASSRPDRGGEQYF
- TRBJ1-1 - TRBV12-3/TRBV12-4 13 TGTGCCAGCAGTTTAAAGGTGAACACTGAAGCTTTCTTT CASSLKVNTEAFF
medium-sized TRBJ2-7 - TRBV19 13 TGTGCCAGTAGTATTGGGGCCAGCTACGAGCAGTACTTC CASSIGASYEQYF
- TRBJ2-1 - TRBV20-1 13 TGCAGTGCTAATCTCCCTCAGGGGAGGGAGCAGTTCTTC CSANLPQGREQFF
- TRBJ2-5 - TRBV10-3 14 TGTGCCATCAGTGCAGGCAGGGGAAAAGAGACCCAGTACTTC CAISAGRGKETQYF
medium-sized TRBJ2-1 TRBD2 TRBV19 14 TGTGCCAGTAGCGGGGGGGCGGCCTACAATGAGCAGTTCTTC CASSGGAAYNEQFF
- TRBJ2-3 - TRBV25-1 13 TGTGCCAGCAGTCCCCGGACGGGGATAGAGGAGTATTTT CASSPRTGIEEYF